These 12 T cell receptor beta chains originate from one sample sequenced in a study of tissue T cells after allogeneic stem cell transplantation. Profiled with immunoSEQ multiplex PCR; TCRdb holds only in-frame clones, not every one. The sample holds about 22,000 clones, just under 75% seen once. The sequencing input was spleen. The source is a female BALB/c mouse in good health. For this mouse line, the MHC haplotype is H2-d.

Details on this clone: The gene symbols are mouse symbols. The read stops 1 residue short of the end of the CDR3; the missing end is completed from the germline J gene. This sequence joins TRBV2 and TRBJ2-7, with D unclear. This CDR3 spans 12 amino acids. In germline, CDR1 is LGHNA, CDR2 YSYQKL. V lost 1 base, J lost 6 bases, and 7 bases lay in between. The DNA read from the CDR3 is TGTGCCAGCAGCCAAGCCAGGATTGAACAGTAC. Encoded protein: CASSQARIEQY. The whole CDR3 sequence reads CASSQARIEQYF.

In this sample, this clone turned up a few times. The listed genes are named as in mouse. The DNA ends 1 residue before the CDR3 does, and the rest of the CDR3 is filled in from the germline J gene. The chain joins TRBV13-3 to TRBJ2-1; 12 bases map to TRBD2. This CDR3 has 15 residues. V lost 1 base, J lost 6 bases, and 2 bases stayed unmatched. Germline CDR1 NNHDY, CDR2 SYVADS. The chain's CDR3 is CASSDRDWGVAEQFF. CDR3 DNA (partial): TGTGCCAGCAGTGATCGGGACTGGGGGGTTGCTGAGCAGTTC.

In the case of this clone: The listed genes are named as in mouse. The read falls 1 residue short of the CDR3 end, and the missing part is taken from the germline J gene. The chain joins TRBV29 to TRBJ1-4; the D gene is possibly TRBD1 (6 bases). CDR3 length: 16 amino acids. Germline V CDR1 and CDR2: MSHET, SYDVDS. Trimming took 5 bases from V and 0 from J, leaving 13 bases between them. The sequenced CDR3 bases are TGTGCTAGCAGTCCAGGGACAACCCTTTCCAACGAAAGATTATTT. Residues: CASSPGTTLSNERLF. The complete CDR3 protein is CASSPGTTLSNERLFF.

A note on this clone: Germline and genes: mouse. Read data end 1 residue before the CDR3 end; the end is taken from the germline J gene. The genes are TRBV5 and TRBJ2-1, with no clear D. V gave up 0 bases and J gave up 1 base, with 4 bases separating them. The CDR3 sequence is 14 residues long. From germline, CDR1 is LGHNA and CDR2 YNLKQL (reference sequence). The CDR3 loop reads CASSQEMNYAEQFF. The sequenced part of the CDR3 DNA is TGTGCCAGCAGCCAAGAGATGAACTATGCTGAGCAGTTC.

Points on this clone: Each gene name is a mouse one. The read stops 1 residue short of the end of the CDR3; the missing end is completed from the germline J gene. This chain joins TRBV19 and TRBJ1-1, with D hard to call. The CDR3 covers 12 residues. Germline CDR1 and CDR2: FNHDT and SITEND (reference sequence). The V end was cut by 2 bases, the J end by 1 base, with 3 bases between. CDR3 amino acids: CASSILNTEVFF. CDR3 DNA (partial): TGTGCCAGCAGTATCCTAAACACAGAAGTCTTC. The variable domain in full, with the rest retrieved from reference TRBV19 and TRBJ1-1, is GGIITQTPKFLIGQEGQKLTLKCQQNFNHDTMYWYRQDSGKGLRLIYYSITENDLQKGDLSEGYDASREKKSSFSLTVTSAQKNEMAVFLCASSILNTEVFFGKGTRLTVV.

Details on this clone: Mouse gene names apply. The read stops 1 residue short of the end of the CDR3; the missing end is completed from the germline J gene. The chain has TRBV2 and TRBJ2-5; TRBD2 agrees at 10 bases. With V trimmed by 3 bases and J by 4 bases, 1 base remained unmatched. CDR1 and CDR2 (germline): LGHNA, YSYQKL. CDR3 size: 14 residues. CDR3 in amino acids: CASSHWGGKDTQYF. The sequenced CDR3 bases are TGTGCCAGCAGCCACTGGGGGGGCAAAGACACCCAGTAC.

This clone is a singleton in its sample. The gene names given are mouse names. Read sequence stops 1 residue before the CDR3 end, and the germline J gene provides the missing end. The V and J genes are TRBV20 and TRBJ2-3; tentatively, D is TRBD1 (5 bases). Looked up from germline, CDR1 is GFQATS and CDR2 is STVNSAI. This CDR3 has 15 residues. V lost 1 base and J lost 0, with 11 bases in between. The covered CDR3 bases are TGTGGTGCTAGGGCCGACAGAACTAGTGCAGAAACGCTGTAT. Protein product: CGARADRTSAETLY. The complete CDR3 reads CGARADRTSAETLYF.

This clone turned up a few times. The gene names given are mouse names. The read finishes 1 residue shy of the CDR3 end, and the germline J gene is used to complete it. The V call is TRBV29, the J call TRBJ2-7; a weak D match, TRBD1 (6 bases). This CDR3 contains 13 residues. The V gene's germline CDR1 is MSHET and CDR2 SYDVDS. V lost 4 bases and J 4 bases, leaving 11 bases between the germline ends. The sequenced part of the CDR3 DNA is TGTGCTAGCAGTTGGATGGACAGTTATGAACAGTAC. Translated: CASSWMDSYEQY. The CDR3 reads in full as CASSWMDSYEQYF.

With respect to this clone: Mouse names are used for the genes. The CDR3 is cut off 1 residue early in the read; its end comes from the germline J gene. The V and J genes are TRBV5 and TRBJ2-7; 12 bases align to TRBD2. Unmatched junction bases numbered 5, after V lost 1 base and J lost 4 bases. This CDR3 spans 16 amino acids. The germline gives CDR1 LGHNA, CDR2 YNLKQL (reference sequence). The DNA read from the CDR3 is TGTGCCAGCAGCCAAGCCGGGACTGGGGGGACGTATGAACAGTAC. Translation gives CASSQAGTGGTYEQY. The whole CDR3 is CASSQAGTGGTYEQYF.

This clone has just one count. All gene names here are mouse names. Partial CDR3 DNA: TGTGCCAGCAGTTCCGGGACTGGGGGAGACACCCAGTAC. Its protein is CASSSGTGGDTQY. The complete CDR3 protein is CASSSGTGGDTQYF. The J gene is TRBJ2-5, the V gene TRBV14, with 11 bases lining up with TRBD2. The read finishes 1 residue shy of the CDR3 end, and the germline J gene is used to complete it. Germline-derived CDR1 and CDR2 are SGHDT and FRDEAV. Trimming at V came to 3 bases and at J to 5 bases, leaving 2 bases not matched to a gene. The CDR3 loop spans 14 amino acids.

Regarding this clone: Genes here carry mouse names. The DNA read from the CDR3 is TGTGCCAGCGGACAAAACACCGGGCAGCTCTAC. Translation: CASGQNTGQLY. The whole CDR3 sequence is CASGQNTGQLYF. The V call is TRBV19, the J call TRBJ2-2; D possibly corresponds to TRBD1 (5 bases). The sequenced fragment ends 1 residue before the CDR3 boundary, so the rest is inferred from the germline J gene. From germline, CDR1 is FNHDT and CDR2 SITEND (reference sequence). Trimming stripped 7 bases from V and 1 base from J, with 5 bases between. The CDR3 contains 12 residues.

With respect to this clone: These gene names are mouse names. The CDR3 goes on 1 residue after the read ends, and that part is filled in from the germline J gene. The V call is TRBV16, the J call TRBJ2-5; the match to TRBD1 covers 8 bases. J was trimmed by 6 bases and V by 5 bases; bases with no gene match: 4. This CDR3 spans 13 amino acids. Germline-derived CDR1 and CDR2 are SGHSA and FRNQAP. The CDR3 sequence: CASSTGQDDTQYF. The sequenced CDR3 bases are TGTGCAAGCAGCACGGGACAGGATGACACCCAGTAC.